This is a list of T cell receptor beta chains from one sample in a study of naive and memory T cell subsets. One entry per CDR3 protein, called by TCRdb with MiXCR from the UMI-ligation and nested PCR reads. The sample holds 120,000 to 150,000 distinct CDR3 sequences, approximately 21% seen once. Sequencing input: naive CD8+ T cells from blood. Receptors were obtained from a human donor in good health. Each CDR3 is given without its conserved first and last residue.

J gene: TRBJ1-2
V gene: TRBV27
CDR3 protein: ASSSHLQGAEGYT

J gene: TRBJ2-7
V gene: TRBV29-1
CDR3 protein: SVVGLADSYEQY

J gene: TRBJ2-5
V gene: TRBV10-3
CDR3 protein: AISDPKSEETQY

J gene: TRBJ1-2
V gene: TRBV4-2
CDR3 protein: ASSQDVLGSLAPNYGYT

J gene: TRBJ2-3
V gene: TRBV4-1
CDR3 protein: ASSQEASGIVDTQY

J gene: TRBJ1-1
V gene: TRBV5-4
CDR3 protein: ASSGGLNTEAF

J gene: TRBJ2-1
V gene: TRBV4-1
CDR3 protein: ASSHSPAYNEQF

J gene: TRBJ2-5
V gene: TRBV7-9
CDR3 protein: ASSFSRNSKETQY

J gene: TRBJ2-7
V gene: TRBV4-2
CDR3 protein: ASSQNPTGIRIEQY

J gene: TRBJ2-3
V gene: TRBV12-3/TRBV12-4
CDR3 protein: ASSSGRNTQY

J gene: TRBJ2-7
V gene: TRBV29-1
CDR3 protein: SAGRTPARGEQY

J gene: TRBJ2-7
V gene: TRBV20-1
CDR3 protein: SASHRASYEQY

J gene: TRBJ2-1
V gene: TRBV4-3
CDR3 protein: ASSQDQERETNNEQF

J gene: TRBJ2-7
V gene: TRBV25-1
CDR3 protein: ASRDNQYEQY

J gene: TRBJ2-5
V gene: TRBV3-1
CDR3 protein: ASSQQRSPETQY

J gene: TRBJ2-1
V gene: TRBV7-9
CDR3 protein: ASSLDIALAGEGFEDEQF

J gene: TRBJ2-7
V gene: TRBV4-1
CDR3 protein: ASSQDKGDNPY

J gene: TRBJ1-1
V gene: TRBV28
CDR3 protein: ASSFRANTEAF

J gene: TRBJ2-7
V gene: TRBV27
CDR3 protein: ASSYEQY

J gene: TRBJ2-7
V gene: TRBV9
CDR3 protein: ASSVGQVPYEQY

J gene: TRBJ1-1
V gene: TRBV7-9
CDR3 protein: ASSPQGGANTEAF

J gene: TRBJ2-7
V gene: TRBV6-2/TRBV6-3
CDR3 protein: ASSYGYTYEQY

J gene: TRBJ2-5
V gene: TRBV10-2
CDR3 protein: ASSRTSGPEETQY

J gene: TRBJ1-5
V gene: TRBV13
CDR3 protein: ASSLGRFPPQH

J gene: TRBJ2-3
V gene: TRBV7-6
CDR3 protein: ASSLGSGSGYTQY

J gene: TRBJ2-5
V gene: TRBV12-3/TRBV12-4
CDR3 protein: ASSSYPGLAGGPGTKETQY

J gene: TRBJ2-7
V gene: TRBV6-6
CDR3 protein: ASTRGASSYEQY

J gene: TRBJ2-7
V gene: TRBV5-1
CDR3 protein: ASSLFPEKSEGYEQY

J gene: TRBJ2-1
V gene: TRBV29-1
CDR3 protein: SARGLAGRPASYNEQF

J gene: TRBJ2-1
V gene: TRBV11-1
CDR3 protein: ASSLAGRGPYNEQF

J gene: TRBJ2-7
V gene: TRBV6-5
CDR3 protein: ASSYTTGSRYEQY

J gene: TRBJ2-2
V gene: TRBV6-2/TRBV6-3
CDR3 protein: ASSRLAGYTGELF

J gene: TRBJ1-5
V gene: TRBV6-5
CDR3 protein: ASSYGQGVEQPQH

J gene: TRBJ2-1
V gene: TRBV14
CDR3 protein: ASSQVPTPVDEQF

J gene: TRBJ2-1
V gene: TRBV24-1
CDR3 protein: ATSGGQSNEQF

J gene: TRBJ2-7
V gene: TRBV27
CDR3 protein: ASSFGPGAEQY

J gene: TRBJ2-2
V gene: TRBV4-3
CDR3 protein: ASSQARVLSSGELF

J gene: TRBJ2-7
V gene: TRBV6-6
CDR3 protein: ASSDALYEQY

J gene: TRBJ2-3
V gene: TRBV10-3
CDR3 protein: AIGTGGPDTQY

J gene: TRBJ2-1
V gene: TRBV19
CDR3 protein: ASSIRGGEQF

J gene: TRBJ2-7
V gene: TRBV13
CDR3 protein: ASKDLNSYEQY

J gene: TRBJ2-6
V gene: TRBV5-1
CDR3 protein: ASSLDNSGANVLT

J gene: TRBJ2-7
V gene: TRBV5-1
CDR3 protein: ASSLTPFNPGTGAYEQY

J gene: TRBJ2-2
V gene: TRBV28
CDR3 protein: ASSRTPTENTGELF

J gene: TRBJ1-6
V gene: TRBV28
CDR3 protein: ASSQQGASVYSPLH